The sequence of this T cell receptor (beta chain) was determined in a study of blood T cells in healthy people across ages. Approximately 9 milliliters of peripheral blood were drawn from each donor into EDTA-treated tubes. A sample-barcoded 5' primer and a J-beta primer mix were used in a second PCR of roughly 7 to 12 cycles. TCRdb reprocessed the 5' RACE reads with MiXCR, giving one entry per CDR3 protein. Of roughly 720,000 distinct CDR3 sequences listed, 53% were seen once; the top ten hold under 50%. The sample consisted of blood. The sequence was collected from an elderly man in good health.

CDR3 nucleotide sequence: TGTGCCAGCAGTCCCTATCCCGGGGTGGGGGCCAACGTCCTGACTTTC. Amino acids: CASSPYPGVGANVLTF. The chain carries TRBV12-3 or TRBV12-4 and TRBJ2-6; D possibly corresponds to TRBD2 (5 bases). V shed 5 bases and J shed 4 bases, with 15 bases lying between them. The CDR3 has 16 residues.